This T cell receptor (beta chain) is drawn from a study of T cell responses to AZD1222 COVID-19 vaccine. Study results and caveats: Rises in breadth and depth of Spike-specific TCRs came after two AZD1222 doses. Sampling that yielded the repertoires occurred only after the peak T cell response. Vaccine-related CD4 TCRs covered spike, predominating at 160-218 and 743-854.

Clones were read by immunoSEQ multiplex PCR, and TCRdb kept only the in-frame ones, dropping some. The sample lists around 94,000 clones; roughly 88% were seen once. In its sample, this clone was seen a few times. Its cognate antigen is unknown. Germline V gives CDR1 LGHDT, CDR2 YNNKEL (reference sequence). Trimming removed 0 bases from V and 4 bases from J, with 10 bases in between. This CDR3 comprises 15 residues. V is TRBV3-1 (or the pseudogene TRBV3-2) and J is TRBJ2-1; D tentatively fits TRBD1 or TRBD2 (5 bases each). Sequencing was performed on peripheral blood, taken on day 0 of AZD1222 vaccination. This receptor was obtained from an adult in good health. CDR3 region: CASSQDGGRYNEQFF. The CDR3 DNA is TGTGCCAGCAGCCAAGATGGGGGTCGGTACAATGAGCAGTTCTTC.